The 3 T cell receptor beta chains reported below all come from one sample, sequenced in a study of cytomegalovirus exposure and HLA in healthy donors. Libraries were prepared by immunoSEQ multiplex PCR; TCRdb keeps only in-frame clonotypes and omits some of them. The sample shows around 58,000 clones, 80% to 90% of them seen only once. Source material: PBMCs. Receptors originate from a woman under 30 in good health and CMV-seronegative.

CDR3 bases: TGTGCCAGCAGTTACGGGGCGGGGGGGCGATACGAGCAGTACTTC. It yields the protein CASSYGAGGRYEQYF. The rearrangement uses TRBV6-5 and TRBJ2-7, with 9 bases fitting TRBD2. CDR3 size: 15 residues. CDR1 is MNHEY, CDR2 SVGAGI, per germline. Trimming removed 2 bases from V and 4 bases from J; junction bases left unmatched: 6.

The chain combines TRBV7-9 with TRBJ2-3; D possibly corresponds to TRBD1 (6 bases). V lost 0 bases, J lost 1 base, and 14 bases lay in between. CDR1 is SEHNR and CDR2 is FQNEAQ in the germline V gene (reference sequence). The CDR3 has 17 residues. The CDR3 DNA follows: TGTGCCAGCAGCTTAGCTCTTGGGGACATAGGCACAGATACGCAGTATTTT. The encoded protein is CASSLALGDIGTDTQYF. Full variable domain (outside the CDR3, taken from reference TRBV7-9 and TRBJ2-3): DTGVSQNPRHKITKRGQNVTFRCDPISEHNRLYWYRQTLGQGPEFLTYFQNEAQLEKSRLLSDRFSAERPKGSFSTLEIQRTEQGDSAMYLCASSLALGDIGTDTQYFGPGTRLTVL.

The rearrangement links TRBV10-3 to TRBJ2-1; 9 bases agree with TRBD1. Germline V lookup: CDR1 ENHRY, CDR2 SYGVKD. This CDR3 has 14 amino acids. V was pared by 6 bases and J by 8 bases, with 8 bases of the junction left unmatched. CDR3 bases: TGTGCCATCAGGGCCGGGACAGGGAATGATGAGCAGTTCTTC. Translated, it gives CAIRAGTGNDEQFF.